Given below is one T cell receptor (beta chain) in context. This clonotype was seen a handful of times. Its antigen remains unidentified. Base qualities are not recorded, but no much larger clone differs from it by a single base. This entry belongs to a study of T-cell memory formation after mild COVID-19 (dated by TCRdb to 2020 to 2023). The study in broad terms: TCR sequence clusters from the two donors were found to be largely donor specific. In a couple of donors, T-cell clones that expanded and contracted after mild COVID-19 were tracked by sequencing TCRalpha and TCRbeta repertoires over time. The cohort was made up of two young adult volunteers, one female and one male, who were previously healthy.

PBMCs were isolated by Ficoll-Paque density gradient centrifugation. TCRdb names Illumina NovaSeq 6000 as the instrument used. cDNA libraries for TCRalpha and TCRbeta were prepared by 5'RACE using constant-segment primers, with sample barcodes and unique molecular identifiers added. Trizol reagent was used to extract RNA from every sample. The libraries were amplified in two PCR steps, and the second step added a second sample barcode and Illumina TruSeq adapters. The libraries were sequenced on an Illumina NovaSeq using 2 x 150 bp paired-end reads. In the original analysis: Demultiplexing of reads and collapsing into UMI-guided consensus sequences were performed with migec v1.2.7. Using mixcr v2.1.11, the UMI consensuses were aligned to TRA and TRB V and J templates and assembled into clonotypes. A clonotype was counted as expanded or contracted only when both edgeR and NoisET called the clonotype significant, with the noise models trained on biological replicates. For edgeR calls, a false discovery rate-adjusted p below 0.01 and a log2 fold-change threshold of 1 were applied. PCA with hierarchical clustering of max-normalized trajectories of the 1000 most abundant clonotypes was used as exploratory dynamics analysis. Separately sequenced CD4+ and CD8+ repertoires were used to assign a CD4 or CD8 phenotype to each responding clone. Clones were called with MiXCR by TCRdb after fastp trimmed the public reads at Q25, and only in-frame beta chains were retained. Rows with a matching CDR3 protein are joined into one entry that keeps the most common DNA and genes. The V and J calls shown here were made by TCRdb, not taken from the authors' results. The sample includes hundreds of thousands of distinct CDR3 sequences, with roughly 26% observed a single time. The top ten constitute 7.5% to 10% of the sample.

Points the paper makes about the study in general: Whether the second-wave clones peaking on day 37 were SARS-CoV-2 specific was not confirmed. Contracting CD4+ clones appeared mostly in the CM and EM memory subsets, whereas CD8+ clones were enriched in EMRA. Some responding clones were found in pre-infection memory, which suggests that pre-existing cross-reactive memory T cells took part in the SARS-CoV-2 response. Clones that contracted from day 15 to 85 showed balanced CD4/CD8 phenotypes, whereas a second wave of clones that expanded from day 15 to 37 leaned towards CD4+. The study covered only a couple of mild cases, and larger cohorts including severe cases with pre-infection samples were considered necessary.

The sequence was collected from an adult woman who had mild COVID-19 (a few samples of this study predate the infection). The sample titles of this study are shuffled in the database, so cell type and time point are left out; the donor was told from shared clones. Sequencing used PBMCs or a T cell subset sorted from them (not recorded which).

The CDR3 region: CASSPRLEDEQFF. In nucleotides, the sequence is TGTGCCAGCTCTCCTAGACTAGAGGATGAGCAGTTCTTC. The receptor chain draws on TRBV18 and TRBJ2-1; the D region possibly corresponds to TRBD2 (6 bases align). The junction shows trimming of 6 bases on V and 8 bases on J, plus 14 bases between the germline ends. The CDR3 spans 13 residues, from the cysteine through the phenylalanine. The entry retains the CDR3 DNA only, 39 bases that are in frame from base 1. The germline V gene supplies CDR1 KGHSH and CDR2 LQKENI. With the rest looked up from the reference TRBV18 and TRBJ2-1 genes rather than sequenced, the full variable domain is NAGVMQNPRHLVRRRGQEARLRCSPMKGHSHVYWYRQLPEEGLKFMVYLQKENIIDESGMPKERFSAEFPKEGPSILRIQQVVRGDSAAYFCASSPRLEDEQFFGPGTRLTVL.